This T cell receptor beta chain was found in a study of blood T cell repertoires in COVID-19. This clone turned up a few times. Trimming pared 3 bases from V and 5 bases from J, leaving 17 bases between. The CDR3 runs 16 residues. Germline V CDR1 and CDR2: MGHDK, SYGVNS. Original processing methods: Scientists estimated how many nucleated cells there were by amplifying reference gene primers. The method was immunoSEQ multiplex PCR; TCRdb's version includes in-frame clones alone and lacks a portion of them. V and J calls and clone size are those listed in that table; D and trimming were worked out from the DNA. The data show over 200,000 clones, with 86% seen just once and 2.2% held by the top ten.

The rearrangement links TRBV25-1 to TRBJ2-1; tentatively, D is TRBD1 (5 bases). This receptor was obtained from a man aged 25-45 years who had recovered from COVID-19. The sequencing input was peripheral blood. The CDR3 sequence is CASSDPRAGFDNEQFF. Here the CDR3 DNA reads TGTGCCAGCAGTGACCCTCGGGCAGGGTTCGACAATGAGCAGTTCTTC.